The rows below give T cell receptor beta chains drawn from one sample of a study of T cell responses to AZD1222 COVID-19 vaccine. Using immunoSEQ multiplex PCR, the repertoire was profiled, and TCRdb retains in-frame clones only, with some absent. The top ten hold less than 50% of the sample, which has approximately 20,000 clones, roughly 80% seen once. Specimen: peripheral blood, collected on day 0 of AZD1222 vaccination. These receptors were collected from an adult in good health. Both conserved end residues are part of each CDR3. D genes are given only for firm matches. The size entry is marked missing in some rows and otherwise reads once, few, many or a size class.

>TRBV28|14|TRBD2|few|TRBJ2-1
CASSRAGGLNEQFF
TGTGCCAGCAGTCGGGCGGGGGGCTTAAATGAGCAGTTCTTC
>TRBV4-2|19|TRBD1|.|TRBJ1-2
CASSQDQGDTGVGSYGYTF
TGTGCCAGCAGCCAAGATCAGGGAGACACAGGGGTCGGTAGCTATGGCTACACCTTC
>TRBV3-1/TRBV3-2|16|.|.|TRBJ2-7
CASSPRPGGTTYEQYF
TGTGCCAGCAGCCCCCGACCCGGCGGAACAACCTACGAGCAGTACTTC
>TRBV11-2|16|.|.|TRBJ1-4
CASSPPVGGRNEKLFF
TGTGCCAGCAGCCCCCCGGTTGGAGGTCGAAATGAAAAACTGTTTTTT
>TRBV19|13|.|few|TRBJ2-2
CAMGETNTGELFF
TGTGCAATGGGGGAAACGAACACCGGGGAGCTGTTTTTT
>TRBV19|14|TRBD1|medium-sized|TRBJ2-7
CASTPTGGIYEQYF
TGTGCCAGTACCCCGACAGGGGGCATCTACGAGCAGTACTTC
>TRBV5-6|12|.|.|TRBJ2-7
CASSLVDSEQYF
TGTGCCAGCAGCTTGGTGGATAGCGAGCAGTACTTC
>TRBV2|13|TRBD1|.|TRBJ2-5
CASSGGGGETQYF
TGTGCCAGCAGTGGAGGGGGCGGGGAGACCCAGTACTTC
>TRBV7-9|14|TRBD1|.|TRBJ2-1
CASSSQGAFNEQFF
TGTGCCAGCAGCTCACAGGGGGCCTTCAATGAGCAGTTCTTC
>TRBV7-3|15|TRBD2|.|TRBJ2-5
CASSLHSGGEETQYF
TGTGCCAGCAGCTTACATAGCGGGGGGGAAGAGACCCAGTACTTC
>TRBV30|13|.|.|TRBJ2-7
CAWSRETWSEQYF
TGTGCCTGGAGCAGGGAAACTTGGAGCGAGCAGTACTTC
>TRBV18|19|TRBD2|.|TRBJ2-2
CASSPSGLETSGQTRELFF
TGTGCCAGCTCACCAAGTGGTCTAGAGACTAGCGGGCAAACGCGGGAGCTGTTTTTT
>TRBV5-4|15|.|.|TRBJ1-1
CASSLGSGIGTEAFF
TGTGCCAGCAGCTTGGGTTCAGGGATCGGCACTGAAGCTTTCTTT
>TRBV3-1/TRBV3-2|13|.|.|TRBJ1-1
CASSLTEGTEAFF
TGTGCCAGCAGCCTAACTGAAGGGACTGAAGCTTTCTTT
>TRBV4-3|18|.|.|TRBJ2-6
CASSPVAGPRSGANVLTF
TGCGCCAGCAGCCCCGTGGCGGGGCCCCGCTCTGGGGCCAACGTCCTGACTTTC
>TRBV19|15|.|.|TRBJ2-5
CASSPYLGGQETQYF
TGTGCCAGTAGTCCCTATCTCGGGGGTCAAGAGACCCAGTACTTC
>TRBV6-6|15|.|.|TRBJ2-7
CASSARQVTGSEQYF
TGTGCCAGCAGTGCCCGACAGGTGACGGGGAGCGAGCAGTACTTC
>TRBV14|13|.|.|TRBJ2-7
CASSQEGRNEQYF
TGTGCCAGCAGCCAAGAAGGTCGCAACGAGCAGTACTTC
>TRBV27|13|TRBD2|.|TRBJ2-3
CASSLAGDDTQYF
TGTGCCAGCAGTTTAGCGGGGGACGATACGCAGTATTTT
>TRBV29-1|15|TRBD1|.|TRBJ1-2
CSVSGQGALEAGYTF
TGCAGCGTTTCGGGACAGGGGGCATTAGAAGCTGGCTACACCTTC
>TRBV5-6|14|TRBD1|.|TRBJ2-7
CASSFDRVAYEQYF
TGTGCCAGCAGCTTTGACAGGGTCGCCTACGAGCAGTACTTC
>TRBV19|15|.|.|TRBJ2-3
CASSDFYNGGDTQYF
TGTGCCAGTAGCGACTTCTACAACGGAGGGGATACGCAGTATTTT
>TRBV2|15|.|.|TRBJ1-2
CASSDISGGNYGYTF
TGTGCCAGCAGTGATATCTCCGGGGGTAACTATGGCTACACCTTC
>TRBV12-3/TRBV12-4|13|.|.|TRBJ1-5
CASSLASNQPQHF
TGTGCCAGCAGTTTGGCTAGCAATCAGCCCCAGCATTTT
>TRBV13|18|.|.|TRBJ2-6
CASSSIEQGTRGANVLTF
TGTGCCAGCAGTTCTATCGAGCAGGGTACTCGGGGGGCCAACGTCCTGACTTTC
>TRBV19|12|.|.|TRBJ2-7
CASSIDSYEQYF
TGTGCCAGTAGTATCGACAGCTACGAGCAGTACTTC
>TRBV30|15|.|.|TRBJ2-3
CAWQPQGTNTDTQYF
TGTGCCTGGCAACCACAGGGAACCAACACAGATACGCAGTATTTT
>TRBV9|15|.|.|TRBJ2-7
CASSVEGGRSYEQYF
TGTGCCAGCAGCGTAGAAGGGGGGCGTTCCTACGAGCAGTACTTC
>TRBV6-1|14|TRBD1|.|TRBJ2-4
CASSEAEGADIQYF
TGTGCCAGCAGTGAAGCCGAGGGGGCGGACATTCAGTACTTC
>TRBV7-9|16|TRBD1|few|TRBJ2-7
CASSFVGGLRSYEQYF
TGTGCCAGCAGCTTCGTAGGGGGCCTTCGCTCCTACGAGCAGTACTTC
>TRBV5-1|16|.|.|TRBJ1-2
CASSLDAHRANYGYTF
TGCGCCAGCAGCTTGGACGCTCACCGAGCTAACTATGGCTACACCTTC
>TRBV12-3/TRBV12-4|12|TRBD2|few|TRBJ2-2
CASAGGAGELFF
TGTGCCAGCGCGGGGGGGGCCGGGGAGCTGTTTTTT
>TRBV5-4|14|.|.|TRBJ2-2
CASSFFGGAGELFF
TGTGCCAGCAGCTTTTTTGGCGGGGCAGGGGAGCTGTTTTTT
>TRBV27|15|TRBD1|.|TRBJ1-2
CASSLSRGQGYGYTF
TGTGCCAGCAGTTTATCGAGGGGACAGGGGTATGGCTACACCTTC
>TRBV7-9|13|.|.|TRBJ2-3
CASSSGTTDTQYF
TGTGCCAGCAGCTCAGGAACCACAGATACGCAGTATTTT
>TRBV5-1|16|.|.|TRBJ1-4
CASSLTGQTLNEKLFF
TGCGCCAGCAGCTTGACCGGACAGACCTTGAATGAAAAACTGTTTTTT